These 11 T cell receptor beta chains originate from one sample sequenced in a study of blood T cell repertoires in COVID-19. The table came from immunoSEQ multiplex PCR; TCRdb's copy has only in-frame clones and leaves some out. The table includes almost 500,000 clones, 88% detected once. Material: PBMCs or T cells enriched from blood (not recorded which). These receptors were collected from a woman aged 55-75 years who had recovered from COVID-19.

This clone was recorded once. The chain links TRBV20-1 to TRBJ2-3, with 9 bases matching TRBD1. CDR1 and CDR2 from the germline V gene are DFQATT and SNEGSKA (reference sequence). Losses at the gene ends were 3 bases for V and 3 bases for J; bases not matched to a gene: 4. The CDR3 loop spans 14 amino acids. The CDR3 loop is CSASGQGSTDTQYF. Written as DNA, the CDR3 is TGCAGTGCTAGTGGACAGGGGTCGACAGATACGCAGTATTTT.

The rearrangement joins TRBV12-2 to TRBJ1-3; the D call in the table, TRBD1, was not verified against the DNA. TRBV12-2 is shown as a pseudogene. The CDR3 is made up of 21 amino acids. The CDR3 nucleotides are TGTGCAAGTCGCTCCCGTGGAAAAGGACAGGGGATTAGTTTCGGGGGAAACACCATATATTTT. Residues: CASRSRGKGQGISFGGNTIYF.

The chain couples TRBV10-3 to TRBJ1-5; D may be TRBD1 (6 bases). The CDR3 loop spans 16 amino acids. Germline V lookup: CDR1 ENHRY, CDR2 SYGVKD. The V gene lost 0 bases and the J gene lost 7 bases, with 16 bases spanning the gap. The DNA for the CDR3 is TGTGCCATCAGTGAGTCGGATCGGGGGGCAAAGCAGCCCCAGCATTTT. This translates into CAISESDRGAKQPQHF.

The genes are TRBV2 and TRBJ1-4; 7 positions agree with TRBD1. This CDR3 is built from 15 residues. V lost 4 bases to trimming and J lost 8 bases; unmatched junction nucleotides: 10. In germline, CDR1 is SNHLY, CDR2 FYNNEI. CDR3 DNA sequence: TGTGCCAGCAGTGGCCCGGGGCAGGGGGGAGAAAAACTGTTTTTT. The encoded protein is CASSGPGQGGEKLFF.

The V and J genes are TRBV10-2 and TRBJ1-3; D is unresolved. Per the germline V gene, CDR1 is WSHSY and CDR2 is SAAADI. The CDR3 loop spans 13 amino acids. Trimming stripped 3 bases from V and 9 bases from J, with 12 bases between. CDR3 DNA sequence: TGCGCCAGCAGTGACCCCCTACGGGGCACCATATATTTT. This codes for CASSDPLRGTIYF.

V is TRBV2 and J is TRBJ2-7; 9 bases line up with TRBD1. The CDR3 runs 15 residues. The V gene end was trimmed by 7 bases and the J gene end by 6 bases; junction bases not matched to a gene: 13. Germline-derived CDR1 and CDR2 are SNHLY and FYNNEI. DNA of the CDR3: TGTGCCAGCACCCGTCCGGGACAGGGTTTCTCCGAGCAGTACTTC. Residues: CASTRPGQGFSEQYF.

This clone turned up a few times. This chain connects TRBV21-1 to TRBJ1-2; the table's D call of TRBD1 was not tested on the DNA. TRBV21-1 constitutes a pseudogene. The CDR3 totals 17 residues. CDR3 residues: CASSPLLSTRPNYGYTF. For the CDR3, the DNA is TGTGCCAGCAGCCCTTTATTATCGACAAGGCCGAACTATGGCTACACCTTC.

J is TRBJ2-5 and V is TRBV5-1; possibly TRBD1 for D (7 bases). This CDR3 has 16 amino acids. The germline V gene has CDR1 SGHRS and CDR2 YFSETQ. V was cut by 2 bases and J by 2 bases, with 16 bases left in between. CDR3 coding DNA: TGCGCCAGCAGCTTCGGGAGATCAGGGGGGCAAGAGACCCAGTACTTC. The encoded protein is CASSFGRSGGQETQYF.

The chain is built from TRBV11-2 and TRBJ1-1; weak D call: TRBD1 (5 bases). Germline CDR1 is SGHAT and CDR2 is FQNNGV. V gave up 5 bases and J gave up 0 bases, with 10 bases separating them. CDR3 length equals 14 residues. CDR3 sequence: CASSQGGLNTEAFF. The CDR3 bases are TGTGCCAGCAGCCAGGGCGGTTTGAACACTGAAGCTTTCTTT.

DNA of the CDR3: TGTGCCATCAGTGCTCTCCGGGAGGACTATGGCTACACCTTC. Residues: CAISALREDYGYTF. The chain couples TRBV10-3 to TRBJ1-2, with D uncertain. Germline loops: CDR1 ENHRY, CDR2 SYGVKD. This CDR3 is 14 amino acids long. Trimming took off 4 bases at V and 3 bases at J, with 12 bases between the two ends.

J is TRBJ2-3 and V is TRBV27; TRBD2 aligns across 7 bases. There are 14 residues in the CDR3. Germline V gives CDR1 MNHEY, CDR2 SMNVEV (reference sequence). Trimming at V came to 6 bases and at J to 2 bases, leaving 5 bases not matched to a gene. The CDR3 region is CASSGLGVTDTQYF. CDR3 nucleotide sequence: TGTGCCAGCAGCGGACTAGGGGTCACAGATACGCAGTATTTT.